Following are 14 T cell receptor beta chains from one sample sequenced in a study of T cells in Graves' hyperthyroidism and ophthalmopathy. Using RNA transcripts as the source, TCR beta CDR3 regions were amplified. When the TCR CDR3 underwent first-round RT-PCR, the HTBI primer set was used. MiXCR, run by TCRdb on the multiplex PCR reads, gives a single entry per CDR3 protein. The data contain some 500,000 distinct CDR3 sequences, around a quarter of them singletons. The sample was blood. The receptor source for this set is a woman aged 30 to 39 with Graves' ophthalmopathy.

This clonotype has a single count. This sequence joins TRBV6-2 or TRBV6-3 and TRBJ2-4; D may be TRBD1 (6 bases). The CDR3 sequence is 13 residues long. Germline V lookup: CDR1 MNHEY, CDR2 SVGEGT. The germline V and J ends were trimmed by 3 bases and 9 bases, with 12 bases remaining between them. Here the CDR3 reads CASSYTGQSIQYF. CDR3 bases: TGTGCCAGCAGTTATACCGGACAGAGCATTCAGTACTTC.

Only a few counts were recorded for this clonotype. Possible read error: a much larger clone is one base away. The gene calls are TRBV6-2 or TRBV6-3 and TRBJ2-2; D gene uncertain. This CDR3 region has 15 residues. Trimming pared 4 bases from V and 9 bases from J, leaving 18 bases between. CDR1 and CDR2 from the germline V gene are MNHEY and SVGEGT. The CDR3 loop is CASSFSYWWPRELFF. The CDR3 DNA is TGTGCCAGCAGTTTCTCCTATTGGTGGCCCCGGGAGCTGTTTTTT.

This clonotype was counted at least ten times. The chain uses TRBV20-1 and TRBJ2-7; 8 positions match TRBD1. Germline lookup yields CDR1 DFQATT and CDR2 SNEGSKA (reference sequence). The V gene end was trimmed by 5 bases and the J gene end by 2 bases; junction bases not matched to a gene: 8. The CDR3 sequence is 14 residues long. CDR3 region: CSALMDRETYEQYF. The CDR3 DNA is TGCAGTGCTCTCATGGACAGGGAGACCTACGAGCAGTACTTC.

This clonotype has at least ten counts. This chain connects TRBV7-2 to TRBJ2-7; the D is unclear. Trimming stripped 4 bases from V and 3 bases from J, with 4 bases between. From germline, CDR1 is SGHTA and CDR2 FQGNSA. CDR3 length: 11 residues. The CDR3 sequence is CASSSFYEQYF. The CDR3 nucleotides are TGTGCCAGCAGCTCCTTCTACGAGCAGTACTTC.

At least ten counts were recorded for this clonotype. The chain combines TRBV6-5 with TRBJ2-2; 10 bases agree with TRBD1. The ends lost 4 bases at V and 5 bases at J; junction bases unmatched: 7. CDR1 MNHEY and CDR2 SVGAGI come from the germline V gene. This CDR3 region has 16 residues. The CDR3 DNA sequence: TGTGCCAGCAGTTTCTTCGGGACAGGGGCAACCGGGGAGCTGTTTTTT. Translation gives CASSFFGTGATGELFF.

The rearrangement joins TRBV25-1 to TRBJ1-2; tentatively, D is TRBD1 (5 bases). The CDR3 totals 15 residues. Germline loops: CDR1 MGHDK, CDR2 SYGVNS. V lost 2 bases and J lost 0, with 10 bases in between. The CDR3 loop reads CASSEQRGANYGYTF. CDR3 nucleotides: TGTGCCAGCAGTGAACAGAGGGGTGCTAACTATGGCTACACCTTC.

Many counts were recorded for this clonotype. V is TRBV28 and J is TRBJ1-2, with TRBD1 matching over 7 bases. Germline V gene lookup returns CDR1 MDHEN and CDR2 SYDVKM. There are 15 residues in the CDR3. J lost 8 bases, V lost 4 bases, and 13 bases had no gene match. The CDR3 bases are TGTGCCAGCAGTTCGGACAGGCTCATCCACGGGGGCTACACCTTC. Residues: CASSSDRLIHGGYTF.

Ten or more counts support this clonotype. V is TRBV6-2 or TRBV6-3 and J is TRBJ2-7; no definite D call. Germline V lookup: CDR1 MNHEY, CDR2 SVGEGT. V gave up 8 bases and J gave up 1 base, with 15 bases separating them. The CDR3 extends over 14 amino acids. The CDR3 is CASFSGLTSYEQYF. The CDR3 DNA sequence: TGTGCCAGCTTCTCCGGGCTGACTTCCTACGAGCAGTACTTC.

This clonotype was seen only a few times. The V gene is TRBV6-5, the J gene TRBJ2-2; 9 bases line up with TRBD2. Germline CDR1 is MNHEY and CDR2 is SVGAGI. Unmatched junction bases numbered 7, after V lost 8 bases and J lost 6 bases. There are 14 residues in the CDR3. The CDR3 spells CASQVSGRAGELFF. The CDR3, as DNA: TGTGCCAGCCAGGTTAGCGGGAGAGCCGGGGAGCTGTTTTTT.

In this sample, this clonotype turned up many times. V is TRBV3-1 and J is TRBJ2-7; 7 positions match TRBD1. CDR1 is LGHDT and CDR2 is YNNKEL in the germline V gene (reference sequence). The CDR3 spans 16 residues. The J segment lost 0 bases and the V segment lost 5 bases, leaving 10 bases of the junction unmatched. The CDR3 here is CASSTGTVISSYEQYF. Written as DNA, the CDR3 is TGTGCCAGCAGCACCGGGACAGTTATTAGCTCCTACGAGCAGTACTTC.

This clonotype was observed at least ten times. J is TRBJ2-7 and V is TRBV29-1, with 7 bases matching TRBD2. Germline CDR1 is SQVTM and CDR2 is ANQGSEA. V trimming: 0 bases; J trimming: 2 bases; junction bases outside the gene matches: 4. The CDR3 contains 14 residues. This CDR3 is CSVEDWEGTYEQYF. CDR3 nucleotides: TGCAGCGTTGAAGATTGGGAGGGGACCTACGAGCAGTACTTC.

This clonotype has more than one count but fewer than ten. The V and J genes are TRBV20-1 and TRBJ2-7, with 11 nucleotides matching TRBD2. CDR1 is DFQATT, CDR2 SNEGSKA, per germline (reference sequence). The ends lost 5 bases at V and 5 bases at J; junction bases unmatched: 2. The CDR3 runs to 12 residues. The CDR3 coding sequence is TGCAGTGCTCAACTAGCGGGAGACGAGCAGTACTTC. It encodes CSAQLAGDEQYF.

The gene calls are TRBV12-5 and TRBJ1-2, with a tentative D call TRBD1 (5 bases). The CDR3 is 14 residues long. V was shortened by 6 bases and J by 3 bases, with 14 bases between the two germline ends. CDR1 and CDR2 from the germline V gene are LGHNT and FRNRAP. The CDR3 DNA follows: TGTGCTAGTGGACGAGGGGAGGCGTACTATGGCTACACCTTC. Protein product: CASGRGEAYYGYTF.

This clonotype occurred many times. This chain uses TRBV28 with TRBJ2-7; D gene uncertain. The CDR3 is 13 amino acids. Trimming pared 11 bases from V and 1 base from J, leaving 15 bases between. Germline V lookup: CDR1 MDHEN, CDR2 SYDVKM. The DNA for the CDR3 is TGTGCCGCCGGGCCAAAGGAGTCCTACGAGCAGTACTTC. Translation: CAAGPKESYEQYF.